This is a list of T cell receptor beta chains from one sample in a study of monozygotic twins with inflammatory bowel disease. TCRdb reprocessed the 5' RACE reads, keeping one entry per CDR3 protein, no DNA. In all, the sample yields about 140,000 distinct CDR3 sequences. Sequencing was done on a sample of blood. Receptors were obtained from a human donor with ulcerative colitis or Crohn's disease, or a healthy co-twin of an affected twin (not recorded which). Each CDR3 is given with its conserved first and last residue. Fields, in order: V gene, J gene, CDR3 protein.

TRBV20-1	TRBJ1-5	CSARDLGLNQPQHF
TRBV20-1	TRBJ2-3	CSADLAGGPIAQYF
TRBV18	TRBJ2-1	CASSPAESYNEQFF
TRBV9	TRBJ1-1	CASSVASGNTEAFF
TRBV28	TRBJ2-7	CASSRGLNEQYF
TRBV7-6	TRBJ2-3	CASSLGTSSQDTQYF
TRBV7-9	TRBJ2-1	CASSLVAGPPKNEQFF
TRBV6-5	TRBJ1-5	CASSRGSNQPQHF
TRBV5-1	TRBJ1-1	CASSPIAQGGKNTEAFF
TRBV20-1	TRBJ1-4	CSARLRALNEKLFF
TRBV7-9	TRBJ2-7	CASTQGTGVEQYF
TRBV19	TRBJ1-5	CASSPGQGSQPQHF
TRBV5-1	TRBJ2-7	CASSFGSPGLGYEQYF
TRBV29-1	TRBJ1-4	CSVDGGGDEKLFF
TRBV7-9	TRBJ2-3	CASSSRPSTDTQYF
TRBV7-6	TRBJ2-1	CASSTTSGGLGNEQFF
TRBV2	TRBJ1-1	CASYYRGKGEAFF
TRBV20-1	TRBJ1-5	CSANRGNQPQHF
TRBV9	TRBJ1-6	CASSVAGHPSRSPLHF
TRBV28	TRBJ2-7	CASSLRQGADEQYF
TRBV20-1	TRBJ2-3	CSASDRVTDTQYF
TRBV27	TRBJ2-7	CASSSLAGDDHEQYF
TRBV27	TRBJ2-2	CASSTRTGTANTGELFF
TRBV28	TRBJ2-3	CASSSWFLREDSTDTQYF
TRBV5-1	TRBJ2-1	CASSLIGGEQFF